This T cell receptor (beta chain) was recorded in a study of T-cell reconstitution after alpha-beta-depleted transplantation in children. The TCRbeta library was prepared with unique molecular identifiers. One entry per CDR3 protein, called by TCRdb with MiXCR from the PCR reads. The sample lists about 91,000 distinct CDR3 sequences; approximately 9.2% were seen once. At least ten counts were recorded for this clonotype. The input for sequencing was PBMCs from the stem cell graft donor, taken from the stem cell graft. The receptor comes from a human donor who donated a stem cell graft to a child with congenital amegakaryocytic thrombocytopenia.

CDR3 loop: CASSGGFNQPQHF. The CDR3 coding sequence is TGTGCCAGCAGCGGGGGGTTCAATCAGCCCCAGCATTTT. The chain combines TRBV27 with TRBJ1-5, with D possibly TRBD1 on 5 matching bases. This CDR3 spans 13 amino acids. Trimming removed 6 bases at V and 3 bases at J, with 9 bases between. Germline V gene lookup returns CDR1 MNHEY and CDR2 SMNVEV (reference sequence).